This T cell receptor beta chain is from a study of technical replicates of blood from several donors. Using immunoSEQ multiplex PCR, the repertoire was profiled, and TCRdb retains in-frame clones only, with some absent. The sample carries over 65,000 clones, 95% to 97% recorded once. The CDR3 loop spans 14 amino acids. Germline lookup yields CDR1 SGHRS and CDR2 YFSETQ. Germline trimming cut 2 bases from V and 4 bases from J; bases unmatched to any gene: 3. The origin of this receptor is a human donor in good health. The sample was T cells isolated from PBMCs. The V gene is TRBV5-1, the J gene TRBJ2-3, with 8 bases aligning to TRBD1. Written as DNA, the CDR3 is TGCGCCAGCAGCTTACAGGGGGAAGCAGATACGCAGTATTTT. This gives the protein CASSLQGEADTQYF.